Following are 2 T cell receptor beta chains from one sample sequenced in a study of T cells in tuberculosis. The method was immunoSEQ multiplex PCR; TCRdb's version includes in-frame clones alone and lacks a portion of them. This sample yields some 22,000 clones, of which more than 95% are seen a single time; under 8% belongs to the top ten. Sequences were obtained from PBMCs. The source is a donor aged 10 to 29 with latent tuberculosis or without tuberculosis infection.

This chain connects TRBV19 to TRBJ1-1; possibly TRBD1 for D (5 bases). The CDR3 extends over 11 amino acids. In germline, CDR1 is LNHDA, CDR2 SQIVND (reference sequence). V was shortened by 5 bases and J by 11 bases, with 12 bases between the two germline ends. CDR3: CASSGRDVAFF. As DNA, the CDR3 is TGTGCCAGTAGTGGGCGGGACGTGGCTTTCTTT.

The CDR3 loop reads CASGLGQQGTSNQPQHF. CDR3 DNA sequence: TGTGCTAGTGGTTTGGGTCAACAGGGGACCAGCAATCAGCCCCAGCATTTT. This sequence joins TRBV12-5 and TRBJ1-5, with TRBD1 matching 7 bases. This CDR3 spans 17 amino acids. V lost 1 base and J lost 1; bases outside the gene matches: 7. Germline V gene sequence: CDR1 LGHNT, CDR2 FRNRAP. Combining the CDR3 with reference TRBV12-5 and TRBJ1-5 gives the whole variable domain DARVTQTPRHKVTEMGQEVTMRCQPILGHNTVFWYRQTMMQGLELLAYFRNRAPLDDSGMPKDRFSAEMPDATLATLKIQPSEPRDSAVYFCASGLGQQGTSNQPQHFGDGTRLSIL.